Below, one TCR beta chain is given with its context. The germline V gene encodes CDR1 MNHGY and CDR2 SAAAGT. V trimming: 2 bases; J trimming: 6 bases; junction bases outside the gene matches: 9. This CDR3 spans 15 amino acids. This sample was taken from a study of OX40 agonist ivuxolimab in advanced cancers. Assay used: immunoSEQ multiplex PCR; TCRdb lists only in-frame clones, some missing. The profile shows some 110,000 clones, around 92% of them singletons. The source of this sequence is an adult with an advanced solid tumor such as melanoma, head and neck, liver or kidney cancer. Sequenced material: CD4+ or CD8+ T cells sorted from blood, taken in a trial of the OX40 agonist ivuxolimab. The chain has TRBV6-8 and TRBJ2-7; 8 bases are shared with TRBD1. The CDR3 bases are TGTGCCAGCAGTTACCCCCCGGACAGGGTGGTCGAGCAGTACTTC. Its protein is CASSYPPDRVVEQYF.